The 27 T cell receptor beta chains presented below share a single source sample, sequenced in a study of human T cells and chemical hapten exposure. Time point given: patch test 1, 2 weeks after DPC sensitization. As for treatment: therapeutic diphenylcyclopropenone sensitization with weekly scalp DPC. TCRdb re-called the RACE reads through MiXCR, storing one row per CDR3 protein. Among tens of thousands of distinct CDR3 sequences listed, 8% to 11% were seen once. This specimen consisted of whole blood, obtained in connection with sensitization to the hapten diphenylcyclopropenone (DPC). The source is a man aged 35 to 55 with alopecia areata. Some clones in this sample may be carry-over from other donors' samples.

This clonotype has a handful of counts. The chain links TRBV4-2 to TRBJ1-1; D is undetermined. From germline, CDR1 is LGHNA and CDR2 YNFKEQ. This CDR3 has 13 amino acids. Trimming took off 3 bases at V and 5 bases at J, with 10 bases between the two ends. The CDR3 nucleotides are TGTGCCAGCAGCCAGGGTCCCGCAACTGAAGCTTTCTTT. Amino acid sequence: CASSQGPATEAFF.

This clonotype was seen only a few times. The V gene is TRBV10-3, the J gene TRBJ2-4; perhaps TRBD1 as D (7 bases). CDR1 is ENHRY and CDR2 is SYGVKD in the germline V gene. The CDR3 totals 17 residues. V lost 2 bases and J 0 bases, leaving 14 bases between the germline ends. CDR3 protein: CAISEQRQGLAKNIQYF. The CDR3 nucleotides read TGTGCCATCAGTGAGCAGCGACAGGGACTAGCCAAAAACATTCAGTACTTC.

This clonotype was seen only a few times. J is TRBJ2-5 and V is TRBV29-1; the D is unclear. This CDR3 spans 12 amino acids. Between the trimmed V and J ends, which lost 1 base and 4 bases, there was a span of 7 bases. The germline gives CDR1 SQVTM, CDR2 ANQGSEA. CDR3 DNA: TGCAGCGTTGAAGGGGCGGTAGAGACCCAGTACTTC. It is translated as CSVEGAVETQYF.

V and J are TRBV7-3 and TRBJ2-1, with D perhaps given as TRBD1 or TRBD2 (6 bases each). CDR1 SGHTA and CDR2 FQGTGA come from the germline V gene. The V and J ends lost 6 bases and 7 bases respectively, with 16 bases between them. CDR3 length: 14 amino acids. In DNA, the CDR3 is TGTGCCAGCAGAGAAGGGGGGTTGGGGAATGAGCAGTTCTTC. It is translated as CASREGGLGNEQFF.

This clonotype has ten or more counts. The genes are TRBV6-5 and TRBJ2-1; 10 bases line up with TRBD1. J lost 1 base, V lost 5 bases, and 2 bases had no gene match. The germline V gene has CDR1 MNHEY and CDR2 SVGAGI. The CDR3 has 15 amino acids. The CDR3 DNA is TGTGCCAGCAGTCGACAGGGGGCTTCCTACAATGAGCAGTTCTTC. Translation gives CASSRQGASYNEQFF.

This clonotype was observed a handful of times. The V gene is TRBV10-2, the J gene TRBJ2-7; 10 positions match TRBD2. The CDR3 has 13 residues. Germline lookup yields CDR1 WSHSY and CDR2 SAAADI. V lost 6 bases, J lost 3 bases, and 2 bases stayed unmatched. This chain's CDR3 is CASRPSGGYEQYV. The CDR3 bases are TGCGCCAGCAGACCTAGCGGGGGCTACGAGCAGTACGTC.

This chain uses TRBV20-1 with TRBJ2-7; 10 nucleotides align to TRBD2. V lost 4 bases, J lost 3 bases, and 6 bases stayed unmatched. The CDR3 has 14 amino acids. The V gene's germline CDR1 is DFQATT and CDR2 SNEGSKA (reference sequence). CDR3 in amino acids: CSAKTSGTYYEQYF. The CDR3 nucleotides are TGCAGTGCTAAAACTAGCGGGACCTACTACGAGCAGTACTTC.

The sample holds a few counts of this clonotype. The V gene is TRBV7-2, the J gene TRBJ2-2; D gene ambiguous. The ends were cut back, 8 bases at V and 7 bases at J, with 5 bases in the middle. CDR3 length equals 10 residues. CDR1 and CDR2 (germline): SGHTA, FQGNSA. The CDR3 DNA sequence: TGTGCCAGCGGGAACGGGGAGCTGTTTTTT. Protein: CASGNGELFF.

This chain links TRBV27 with TRBJ1-2, with D maybe TRBD1 (5 bases). Trimming shortened V by 3 bases and J by 7 bases, and 9 bases separated the two germline ends. CDR3 length: 12 residues. CDR1 and CDR2 from the germline V gene are MNHEY and SMNVEV (reference sequence). The CDR3 is CASSFDSIGYTF. The CDR3 DNA sequence: TGTGCCAGCAGTTTCGACAGTATTGGCTACACCTTC.

This clonotype was picked up a small number of times. The chain combines TRBV7-6 with TRBJ1-4; the D gene is possibly TRBD1 (5 bases). Trimming cost V 3 bases and J 0 bases, with 14 bases left between them. The CDR3 sequence is 17 residues long. Germline assignment: CDR1 SGHVS and CDR2 FNYEAQ. CDR3 nucleotide sequence: TGTGCCAGCAGCTTCCGGGGCGCGGCCTCAACTAATGAAAAACTGTTTTTT. Translation gives CASSFRGAASTNEKLFF.

This CDR3 is CASSRGTSNQPQHF. CDR3 DNA sequence: TGTGCCAGCTCACGAGGGACGAGCAATCAGCCCCAGCATTTT. This rearrangement joins TRBV18 to TRBJ1-5; maybe TRBD1 (5 bases). The germline gives CDR1 KGHSH, CDR2 LQKENI. CDR3 length equals 14 residues. Between the trimmed V and J ends, which lost 4 bases and 1 base, there was a span of 8 bases.

This clonotype was observed a few times. This chain links TRBV18 with TRBJ1-3; D is undetermined. Germline lookup yields CDR1 KGHSH and CDR2 LQKENI. The germline V and J ends were trimmed by 8 bases and 2 bases, with 13 bases remaining between them. The CDR3 has 14 amino acids. The DNA for the CDR3 is TGTGCCAGCAAAATTGCAGACGCTGGAAACACCATATATTTT. This translates into CASKIADAGNTIYF.

The chain recombines TRBV5-5 with TRBJ2-6; 8 bases match TRBD1. The junction had 10 bases not matched to a gene; V was cut back by 1 base and J by 4 bases. The CDR3 runs to 18 residues. Germline V lookup: CDR1 SGHKS, CDR2 YYEKEE (reference sequence). In nucleotides, the CDR3 is TGTGCCAGCAGCTTGCCGGCCCAGGGGGCGCAAGGGGCCAACGTCCTGACTTTC. Protein sequence: CASSLPAQGAQGANVLTF.

Many counts were recorded for this clonotype. The genes are TRBV20-1 and TRBJ1-5; possible D gene TRBD1, 5 bases. The germline gives CDR1 DFQATT, CDR2 SNEGSKA (reference sequence). The germline V and J ends were trimmed by 7 bases and 3 bases, with 10 bases remaining between them. The CDR3 spans 12 residues. The CDR3 DNA follows: TGCAGTGTCGGGGACTTCAATCAGCCCCAGCATTTT. It specifies CSVGDFNQPQHF.

This chain uses TRBV28 with TRBJ2-7; D remains ambiguous. Germline V gene lookup returns CDR1 MDHEN and CDR2 SYDVKM. CDR3 size: 15 residues. Trimming stripped 5 bases from V and 2 bases from J, with 16 bases between. Here the CDR3 reads CASSTRTVLTYEQYF. CDR3 coding DNA: TGTGCCAGCAGTACCCGGACGGTGTTAACCTACGAGCAGTACTTC.

This clonotype turned up a few times. This chain connects TRBV7-6 to TRBJ1-6; D call uncertain. V dropped 6 bases and J dropped 7 bases, with 13 bases sitting between them. Germline CDR1 SGHVS, CDR2 FNYEAQ. The CDR3 loop spans 14 amino acids. In DNA form, the CDR3 reads TGTGCCAGCAGTGGACGGGCCTCAAATTCACCCCTCCACTTT. Translation gives CASSGRASNSPLHF. Looking up the rest from reference TRBV7-6 and TRBJ1-6 gives the full variable domain: GAGVSQSPRYKVTKRGQDVALRCDPISGHVSLYWYRQALGQGPEFLTYFNYEAQQDKSGLPNDRFSAERPEGSISTLTIQRTEQRDSAMYRCASSGRASNSPLHFGNGTRLTVT.

This rearrangement joins TRBV20-1 to TRBJ1-2; D is possibly TRBD1 (6 bases). Germline V CDR1 and CDR2: DFQATT, SNEGSKA (reference sequence). The CDR3 contains 14 residues. V lost 6 bases and J lost 1, with 15 bases in between. CDR3 nucleotide sequence: TGCAGTGCGGTACAGGGCGACTTTAACTATGGCTACACCTTC. This codes for CSAVQGDFNYGYTF.

A few counts support this clonotype. V gene TRBV6-5 combines with J gene TRBJ2-3; 12 nucleotides line up with TRBD2. Losses at the gene ends were 4 bases for V and 6 bases for J; bases not matched to a gene: 5. The CDR3 covers 15 residues. Germline CDR1 reads MNHEY; CDR2 reads SVGAGI. The CDR3 reads CASSSLGLAGDTQYF. DNA for the CDR3: TGTGCCAGCAGTTCCCTTGGACTAGCGGGGGATACGCAGTATTTT.

Details on this clonotype: At one boundary the junction diverges from the germline segment, which might be a read error. The chain links TRBV7-9 to TRBJ2-3; 7 bases map to TRBD1. Germline V gene data show CDR1 as SEHNR and CDR2 as FQNEAQ (reference sequence). CDR3 length: 14 amino acids. The CDR3 coding sequence is TGTGCCAACAGCACGGGACAGTACACAGATACGCAGTATTTT. Translated, it gives CANSTGQYTDTQYF. Supplemented by reference TRBV7-9 and TRBJ2-3, the full variable domain reads DTGVSQNPRHKITKRGQNVTFRCDPISEHNRLYWYRQTLGQGPEFLTYFQNEAQLEKSRLLSDRFSAERPKGSFSTLEIQRTEQGDSAMYLCANSTGQYTDTQYFGPGTRLTVL.

This clonotype was seen many times. The chain has TRBV15 and TRBJ2-5; no reliable D call. Trimming shortened V by 5 bases and J by 2 bases, and 15 bases separated the two germline ends. CDR3 length equals 15 residues. Germline V gene sequence: CDR1 LNHNV, CDR2 YYDKDF (reference sequence). The CDR3 reads CATSARGRFQETQYF. The DNA of the CDR3 is TGTGCCACCAGCGCACGCGGACGGTTTCAAGAGACCCAGTACTTC.

This chain connects TRBV11-2 to TRBJ2-3, with 9 bases that match TRBD1. This CDR3 has 15 residues. Looked up from germline, CDR1 is SGHAT and CDR2 is FQNNGV. V was clipped by 4 bases and J by 6 bases; unmatched bases: 8. CDR3 sequence (DNA): TGTGCCAGCAGCTCACTACAGGGGGCTAGGGATACGCAGTATTTT. This sequence encodes CASSSLQGARDTQYF.

This clonotype was found a few times. This chain joins TRBV7-2 and TRBJ2-3, with TRBD2 matching 10 bases. Germline V lookup: CDR1 SGHTA, CDR2 FQGNSA. This CDR3 spans 16 amino acids. With 5 bases clipped from V and 4 bases from J, the junction kept 9 bases outside the gene matches. CDR3 loop: CASSPGLAGVADTQYF. DNA of the CDR3: TGTGCCAGCAGCCCGGGGCTAGCGGGAGTCGCAGATACGCAGTATTTT.

This clonotype has a handful of counts. This chain links TRBV10-2 with TRBJ2-7, with D possibly being TRBD2 (5 bases). The CDR3 loop spans 12 amino acids. Germline V CDR1 and CDR2: WSHSY, SAAADI. The germline V and J ends were trimmed by 8 bases and 5 bases, with 13 bases remaining between them. CDR3 protein: CASSGMRDEQYV. The CDR3 bases are TGCGCCAGCTCGGGCATGCGGGACGAGCAGTACGTC.

This clonotype occurred a few times. J is TRBJ2-3 and V is TRBV5-1, with TRBD2 matching 10 bases. Looked up from germline, CDR1 is SGHRS and CDR2 is YFSETQ. There are 17 residues in the CDR3. V lost 0 bases to trimming and J lost 0 bases; unmatched junction nucleotides: 4. In DNA form, the CDR3 reads TGCGCCAGCAGCTTGGTTGGGACTAGCGATAGCACAGATACGCAGTATTTT. Translation: CASSLVGTSDSTDTQYF.

This clonotype was seen more than once but under ten times. The chain combines TRBV19 with TRBJ2-7; 15 bases map to TRBD2. The CDR3 is 15 amino acids. Germline CDR1 is LNHDA and CDR2 is SQIVND (reference sequence). Trimming took 8 bases from V and 0 from J; bases not matched to a gene: 2. The DNA for the CDR3 is TGTGCCAGTGGACTAGCGGGAGGGTACTCCTACGAGCAGTACTTC. Residues: CASGLAGGYSYEQYF.

The chain combines TRBV12-3 or TRBV12-4 with TRBJ2-3, with 15 bases lining up with TRBD2. This CDR3 is 15 amino acids long. V lost 6 bases to trimming and J lost 7 bases; unmatched junction nucleotides: 5. The chain's CDR3 is CASRPGLAGGYTQYF. As DNA, the CDR3 is TGTGCCAGCAGACCTGGACTAGCGGGAGGGTATACGCAGTATTTT.

This clonotype was observed many times. One end of the junction is discordant with germline, which a read error may explain. V gene TRBV28 combines with J gene TRBJ1-5; tentatively, D is TRBD1 (5 bases). CDR1 is MDHEN and CDR2 is SYDVKM in the germline V gene. CDR3 length: 14 residues. The CDR3 DNA reads TGTGCCAGCAGCCAAGGGACGGGAAATCAACCCCAGCATTTT. Encoded protein: CASSQGTGNQPQHF.